This T cell receptor (beta chain) was captured in a study of regulatory T cells in long-lasting Graves disease. Trimming at V came to 8 bases and at J to 3 bases, leaving 14 bases not matched to a gene. The germline gives CDR1 MNHNS, CDR2 SASEGT. The CDR3 consists of 16 residues. The time point was: newly diagnosed GD, antithyroid drugs for less than 3 months. From PBMCs, RNA was extracted and then used to make the TCR library. In its sample, this clonotype was seen many times. Libraries of TCR beta came from iRepertoire HTBI primers plus Arm-PCR of CDR3 regions. Each CDR3 protein is one row after TCRdb ran MiXCR on the multiplex PCR reads. The table lists 350,000 to 500,000 distinct CDR3 sequences, approximately 14% of them singletons, with approximately 19% in the top ten. These data were also filed under a second study, of T cells in Graves' hyperthyroidism and ophthalmopathy.

This clonotype was obtained from a woman aged 45 to 65 with Graves disease. The sample consisted of peripheral blood mononuclear cells (PBMCs), taken at new diagnosis, from a patient treated with antithyroid drugs. V usage is TRBV6-1 and J usage is TRBJ1-2; 8 nucleotides line up with TRBD1. The CDR3 bases are TGTGCCAGCCAAAAACGACAGGGGCTGGGAGACTATGGCTACACCTTC. The encoded protein is CASQKRQGLGDYGYTF.